The 2 T cell receptor beta chains given below trace back to one sample, sequenced in a study of post-analysis software for immune sequencing data. Broader study findings: Among 5 or 6 TRBV segments more frequent in patients than controls were TRBV5-6, TRBV5-1 and TRBV20-1.

Their cognate antigens are unknown. Unique molecular identifiers were present in the TCR beta cDNA libraries. TCRdb reprocessed the PCR reads with MiXCR, giving one entry per CDR3 protein. The data contain roughly 870,000 distinct CDR3 sequences, 53% of them singletons. Sequencing was performed on blood. These receptors were taken from a girl between 10 and 17 years old with multiple sclerosis.

The chain is built from TRBV12-3 or TRBV12-4 and TRBJ2-7, with 8 bases aligning to TRBD1. The CDR3 runs to 15 residues. With 3 bases clipped from V and 4 bases from J, the junction kept 8 bases outside the gene matches. The CDR3 coding sequence is TGTGCCAGCAGTTTGACAGGGGAGTTGGTTTACGAGCAGTACTTC. Its protein product is CASSLTGELVYEQYF.

The genes are TRBV29-1 and TRBJ1-3; no clear D. Per germline, CDR1 SQVTM and CDR2 ANQGSEA. The CDR3 has 11 residues. V was cut by 1 base and J by 4 bases, with 2 bases left in between. The CDR3 spells CSVEAGNTIYF. The CDR3, as DNA: TGCAGCGTTGAAGCAGGAAACACCATATATTTT.